This record covers a single T cell receptor beta chain. The antigen is not known. This CDR3 is built from 16 residues. Germline trimming cut 0 bases from V and 0 bases from J; bases unmatched to any gene: 4. Germline CDR1 reads SGHRS; CDR2 reads YFSETQ. The data stem from a study of OX40 agonist ivuxolimab in advanced cancers. Study-wide background: The patients got ivuxolimab, which is an agonistic anti-OX40 (CD134) antibody. Findings and caveats of the study: More expanded clones were found, on average, in CD8+ than in CD4+ T cells. Clonal expansion among partial responders at 0.1-3.0 mg/kg ranked near the lowest.

Clones were read by immunoSEQ multiplex PCR, and TCRdb kept only the in-frame ones, dropping some. The repertoire holds 52,000 or so clones, with 84% as singletons. The TCR originated in an adult with an advanced solid tumor such as melanoma, head and neck, liver or kidney cancer. Material: CD4+ or CD8+ T cells sorted from blood, obtained in a trial of the OX40 agonist ivuxolimab. V gene TRBV5-1 combines with J gene TRBJ2-5; 8 bases are shared with TRBD2. The CDR3 protein is CASSLVVAGYQETQYF. The CDR3 nucleotides are TGCGCCAGCAGCTTGGTGGTAGCGGGATACCAAGAGACCCAGTACTTC.